This entry describes one TCR beta chain. Antigen: not known. Treatment given: approximately 11-day PBMC culture with coronavirus spike peptide pools or control peptides (ViraFEST assay). This specimen comes from a study of vaccination and CD4 T cells after COVID-19. General study results and limits: Post-vaccination, and not before, a median around 86% of reactive clones appeared in convalescent patients. Median counts of SARS-CoV-2-reactive clonotypes increased from around 20 to 38; this difference was not significant. In convalescent patients, 304 of 307 vaccine-specific clones were spike mono-reactive.

Sequencing of cultured CD4+ T cell DNA used the Oncomine TCR Beta short-read assay. DNA came from CD4+ T cells after culture. Using its own MiXCR run on the PCR reads, TCRdb lists one record per CDR3 protein. The sample includes about 24,000 distinct CDR3 sequences, roughly 64% of them seen just once. Per germline, CDR1 DFQATT and CDR2 SNEGSKA (reference sequence). The CDR3 has 14 residues. Sequenced input: CD4+ T cells from blood, cultured in vitro. The TCR comes from a human donor who had recovered from COVID-19. The chain links TRBV20-1 to TRBJ1-6; TRBD1 might be the D (5 bases). The CDR3 loop reads CSALTGFGRAPLHF. The CDR3 DNA sequence: TGCAGCGCGCTTACAGGTTTTGGCCGGGCACCCCTCCACTTT.